The 21 T cell receptor beta chains below come from one sample, sequenced in a study of a mutant IDH1 vaccine in newly diagnosed glioma. Specified time point: baseline, week 1 (first vaccination visit). The treatment was: pre-vaccination baseline after standard-of-care therapy. Sequencing used immunoSEQ multiplex PCR; TCRdb keeps in-frame clones, though not all of them. The sample includes about 92,000 clones, over 75% of them seen just once. The sequences come from PBMCs, collected from a glioma patient treated with radiotherapy, temozolomide or both. The source is a man aged 40-55 years with glioma.

The CDR3 is CASSYSSPGSGNTIYF. The CDR3 DNA reads as TGTGCCAGCAGTTACTCGTCCCCAGGCTCTGGAAACACCATATATTTT. J is TRBJ1-3 and V is TRBV6-5; D gene uncertain. CDR1 is MNHEY, CDR2 SVGAGI, per germline. V shed 0 bases and J shed 0 bases, with 9 bases lying between them. The CDR3 sequence is 16 residues long.

This clone occurred a few times. The chain uses TRBV19 and TRBJ2-3; TRBD2 is a possible D gene (5 bases). V was trimmed by 11 bases and J by 0 bases, leaving 12 bases between them. This CDR3 region has 13 residues. Germline assignment: CDR1 LNHDA and CDR2 SQIVND (reference sequence). The CDR3 sequence: CASKRDSTDTQYF. Here the CDR3 DNA reads TGTGCCTCGAAGAGGGATAGCACAGATACGCAGTATTTT.

This chain links TRBV6-6 with TRBJ1-5; D not certain. Germline V gene data show CDR1 as MNHNY and CDR2 as SVGAGI (reference sequence). The CDR3 is 13 residues long. The germline V and J ends were trimmed by 4 bases and 0 bases, with 4 bases remaining between them. In DNA form, the CDR3 reads TGTGCCAGCAGTTTTTATAGCAATCAGCCCCAGCATTTT. This encodes CASSFYSNQPQHF.

The rearrangement joins TRBV6-7 to TRBJ1-2, with no clear D. TRBV6-7 is treated as an ORF (open reading frame) with a function not yet certain. The CDR3 runs 17 residues. Trimming pared 4 bases from V and 3 bases from J, leaving 21 bases between. CDR3 residues: CASSSNPFLGLDYGYTF. As DNA, the CDR3 is TGTGCCAGCAGTTCTAACCCCTTCTTGGGTTTAGACTATGGCTACACCTTC.

The rearrangement links TRBV30 to TRBJ2-5; D gene ambiguous. V gave up 0 bases and J gave up 5 bases, with 13 bases separating them. Germline CDR1 and CDR2: GTSNPN and SVGIG (reference sequence). The CDR3 is made up of 14 amino acids. CDR3 DNA sequence: TGTGCCTGGAGTGTGAGGCCGGGCCGGGAGACCCAGTACTTC. It is translated as CAWSVRPGRETQYF.

J is TRBJ1-4 and V is TRBV5-5, with 7 bases identical to TRBD1. With 8 bases clipped from V and 0 bases from J, the junction kept 10 bases outside the gene matches. This CDR3 comprises 16 residues. The germline CDR1 and CDR2 sequences are SGHKS and YYEKEE (reference sequence). CDR3 in amino acids: CASMYRGDSTNEKLFF. The CDR3 DNA sequence: TGTGCCAGTATGTACAGGGGAGACTCAACTAATGAAAAACTGTTTTTT.

This clone was observed a few times. The chain carries TRBV5-5 and TRBJ2-1; 10 bases match TRBD2. The germline V gene has CDR1 SGHKS and CDR2 YYEKEE (reference sequence). The CDR3 has 17 amino acids. V trimming: 2 bases; J trimming: 2 bases; junction bases outside the gene matches: 7. The CDR3 reads CASSFLAGALTYNEQFF. The CDR3 DNA reads as TGTGCCAGCAGCTTCCTAGCGGGGGCCCTCACCTACAATGAGCAGTTCTTC.

This chain connects TRBV11-3 to TRBJ1-1; D unclear. The CDR3 totals 13 residues. V lost 1 base and J lost 0, with 3 bases in between. CDR1 and CDR2 (germline): SGHNT, YENEEA. The CDR3 bases are TGTGCCAGCAGCTTAGTAATGAACACTGAAGCTTTCTTT. Protein: CASSLVMNTEAFF.

The chain joins TRBV18 to TRBJ2-1; 10 bases are shared with TRBD2. V gave up 2 bases and J gave up 6 bases; unmatched junction bases: 4. This CDR3 has 15 residues. In germline, CDR1 is KGHSH, CDR2 LQKENI. The CDR3 DNA sequence: TGTGCCAGCTCACCAGGGAGCGGGAGGGCCAATGAGCAGTTCTTC. Translated, it gives CASSPGSGRANEQFF.

The sample holds a few counts of this clone. The J gene is TRBJ2-4, the V gene TRBV6-6; D tentatively reads TRBD1 or TRBD2 (6 bases each). CDR3 length equals 15 residues. V was trimmed by 7 bases and J by 0 bases, leaving 13 bases between them. Germline values: CDR1 MNHNY, CDR2 SVGAGI (reference sequence). The CDR3 is CASTLGGLAKNIQYF. The CDR3 coding sequence is TGTGCCAGCACCCTCGGGGGCTTAGCCAAAAACATTCAGTACTTC.

The chain has TRBV7-9 and TRBJ1-4; possible D gene TRBD1, 6 bases. V lost 5 bases, J lost 3 bases, and 10 bases lay in between. This CDR3 region has 14 residues. Germline CDR1 reads SEHNR; CDR2 reads FQNEAQ (reference sequence). In nucleotides, the CDR3 is TGTGCCAGCAGCAAAGGACAGTCTAATGAAAAACTGTTTTTT. Protein sequence: CASSKGQSNEKLFF.

Only one count was recorded for this clone. The V gene is TRBV4-3, the J gene TRBJ2-5; D call uncertain. This CDR3 spans 13 amino acids. V gave up 0 bases and J gave up 4 bases, with 6 bases separating them. Germline assignment: CDR1 LGHNA and CDR2 YSLEER. The CDR3 nucleotides read TGCGCCAGCAGCCAAGATCACGGAGAGACCCAGTACTTC. Its translation: CASSQDHGETQYF.

This clone has only a few counts. V and J are TRBV19 and TRBJ1-1, with 7 bases identical to TRBD1. V shed 4 bases, J shed 3 bases, and the junction held 5 bases outside the gene matches. CDR3 size: 14 residues. Germline CDR1 is LNHDA and CDR2 is SQIVND (reference sequence). In DNA form, the CDR3 reads TGTGCCAGTAGTAGTGTAGGGGGCTACACTGAAGCTTTCTTT. This translates into CASSSVGGYTEAFF.

The genes are TRBV5-6 and TRBJ1-1; tentatively, D is TRBD1 (5 bases). Trimming shortened V by 2 bases and J by 4 bases, and 12 bases separated the two germline ends. Germline V lookup: CDR1 SGHDT, CDR2 YYEEEE. The CDR3 has 14 residues. The CDR3 sequence is CASSLNGASTEAFF. CDR3 DNA sequence: TGTGCCAGCAGCTTAAATGGGGCTAGCACTGAAGCTTTCTTT.

V gene TRBV6-5 combines with J gene TRBJ2-7; no reliable D call. The CDR3 loop spans 13 amino acids. V gave up 5 bases and J gave up 2 bases, with 10 bases separating them. From germline, CDR1 is MNHEY and CDR2 SVGAGI. The CDR3 region is CASSDPEPYEQYF. In DNA form, the CDR3 reads TGTGCCAGCAGTGACCCAGAACCCTACGAGCAGTACTTC.

This chain links TRBV2 with TRBJ2-3; TRBD1 might be the D (5 bases). The CDR3 consists of 12 residues. The V and J ends lost 6 bases and 2 bases respectively, with 6 bases between them. Germline V gene data show CDR1 as SNHLY and CDR2 as FYNNEI. The CDR3 sequence is CASRGPTDTQYF. CDR3 in DNA: TGTGCCAGCAGGGGGCCCACAGATACGCAGTATTTT.

The chain has TRBV7-9 and TRBJ1-1, with D possibly being TRBD1 (6 bases). Germline CDR1 SEHNR, CDR2 FQNEAQ (reference sequence). The ends were cut back, 0 bases at V and 11 bases at J, with 16 bases in the middle. This CDR3 is 14 amino acids long. The CDR3 nucleotides are TGTGCCAGCAGCTTAGCCGGGACAATTCCGGGTGCTTTCTTT. It encodes CASSLAGTIPGAFF. Full variable domain (remainder filled in from reference TRBV7-9 and TRBJ1-1): DTGVSQNPRHKITKRGQNVTFRCDPISEHNRLYWYRQTLGQGPEFLTYFQNEAQLEKSRLLSDRFSAERPKGSFSTLEIQRTEQGDSAMYLCASSLAGTIPGAFFGQGTRLTVV.

V and J are TRBV20-1 and TRBJ2-1, with 8 bases identical to TRBD1. This CDR3 is 11 amino acids long. Germline CDR1 and CDR2: DFQATT and SNEGSKA (reference sequence). Unmatched junction bases numbered 3, after V lost 7 bases and J lost 7 bases. Written as DNA, the CDR3 is TGCAGTGAGCAGGGGGCGAATGAGCAGTTCTTC. This codes for CSEQGANEQFF.

The V call is TRBV6-1, the J call TRBJ2-3, with 8 bases fitting TRBD1. Germline V CDR1 and CDR2: MNHNS, SASEGT. This CDR3 comprises 13 residues. V was pared by 4 bases and J by 4 bases, with 1 base of the junction left unmatched. The CDR3 spells CASSAQGADTQYF. The CDR3 coding sequence is TGTGCCAGCAGTGCACAGGGGGCAGATACGCAGTATTTT.

This chain joins TRBV5-5 and TRBJ2-3; D is possibly TRBD1 (5 bases). Germline loops: CDR1 SGHKS, CDR2 YYEKEE (reference sequence). V lost 1 base and J lost 5, with 14 bases in between. This CDR3 is built from 15 residues. CDR3 amino acids: CASSLSWGWGDTQYF. CDR3 DNA sequence: TGTGCCAGCAGCTTGTCGTGGGGCTGGGGAGATACGCAGTATTTT.

The V and J genes are TRBV15 and TRBJ2-7; the D gene is possibly TRBD1 (7 bases). This CDR3 comprises 16 residues. Germline CDR1 and CDR2: LNHNV and YYDKDF (reference sequence). Trimming removed 1 base at V and 5 bases at J, with 18 bases between. CDR3 coding DNA: TGTGCCACCAGCAGAGCCGCGGGGACAGAGTCGGACGAGCAGTACTTC. It yields the protein CATSRAAGTESDEQYF. Looking up the rest from reference TRBV15 and TRBJ2-7 gives the full variable domain: DAMVIQNPRYQVTQFGKPVTLSCSQTLNHNVMYWYQQKSSQAPKLLFHYYDKDFNNEADTPDNFQSRRPNTSFCFLDIRSPGLGDTAMYLCATSRAAGTESDEQYFGPGTRLTVT.